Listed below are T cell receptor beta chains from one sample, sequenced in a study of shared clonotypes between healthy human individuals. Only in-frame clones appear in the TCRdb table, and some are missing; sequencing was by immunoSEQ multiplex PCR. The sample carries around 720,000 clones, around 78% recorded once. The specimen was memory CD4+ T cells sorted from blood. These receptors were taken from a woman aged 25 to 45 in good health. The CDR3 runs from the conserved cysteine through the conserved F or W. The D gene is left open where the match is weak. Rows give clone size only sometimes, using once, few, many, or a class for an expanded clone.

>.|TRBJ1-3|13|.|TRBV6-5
TGTGCCAGCAGGGGACATTCTGGAAACACCATATATTTT
CASRGHSGNTIYF
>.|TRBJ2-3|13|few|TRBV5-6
TGTGCCAGCAGCCGCGACAGCACAGATACGCAGTATTTT
CASSRDSTDTQYF
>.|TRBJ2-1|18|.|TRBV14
TGTGCCAGCAGCCAAGTCGCGGGTGTAACCCGTAGTACGAGTGAGCAGTTCTTC
CASSQVAGVTRSTSEQFF
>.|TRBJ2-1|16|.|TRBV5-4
TGTGCCAGCAGCACGACTACAAAGAGCTCCTACAATGAGCAGTTCTTC
CASSTTTKSSYNEQFF
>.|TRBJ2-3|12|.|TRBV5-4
TGTGCCAGCAGTCCGGGGACAGATACGCAGTATTTT
CASSPGTDTQYF
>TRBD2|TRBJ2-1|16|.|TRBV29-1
TGCAGCGTTGAAGATCTGGGGGGAGGGTTTTACAATGAGCAGTTCTTC
CSVEDLGGGFYNEQFF
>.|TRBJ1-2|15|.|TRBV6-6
TGTGCCAGCAGTCCCCGGGCGGGTCAAAACTATGGCTACACCTTC
CASSPRAGQNYGYTF
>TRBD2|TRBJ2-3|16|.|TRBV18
TGTGCCAGCTCACCACTCCTAGCGGCAAAAACAGATACGCAGTATTTT
CASSPLLAAKTDTQYF
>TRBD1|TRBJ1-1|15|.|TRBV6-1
TGTGCCAGCAGTGACCGGACAGGGCAGAGCACTGAAGCTTTCTTT
CASSDRTGQSTEAFF
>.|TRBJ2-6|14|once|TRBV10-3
TGTGCCATCAGTGAAGAAGCTGGGGCCAACGTCCTGACTTTC
CAISEEAGANVLTF
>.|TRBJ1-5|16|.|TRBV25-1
TGTGCCAGCAGTGCCGGGACGCCTCTTAGCAATCAGCCCCAGCATTTT
CASSAGTPLSNQPQHF
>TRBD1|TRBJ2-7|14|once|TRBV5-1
TGCGCCAGCAGCACGGACAGGGTTACCTACGAGCAGTACTTC
CASSTDRVTYEQYF
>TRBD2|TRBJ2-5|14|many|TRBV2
TGTGCCAGCAGTGAAAATAGCGGGAGTGAGACCCAGTACTTC
CASSENSGSETQYF
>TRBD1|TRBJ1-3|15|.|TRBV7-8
TGTGCCACATGGGACAGAGGATTCTCTGGAAACACCATATATTTT
CATWDRGFSGNTIYF
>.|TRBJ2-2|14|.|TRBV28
TGTGCCAGTACTAAAGGGGACTTTAGCGGGGAGCTGTTTTTT
CASTKGDFSGELFF
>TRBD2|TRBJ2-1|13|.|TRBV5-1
TGCGCCAGTGGGACTAGCGGGAGAAATGAGCAGTTCTTC
CASGTSGRNEQFF
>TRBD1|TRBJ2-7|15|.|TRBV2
TGTGCCAGCAGTGACCGCGGGACAGGGGGTTACGAGCAGTACTTC
CASSDRGTGGYEQYF
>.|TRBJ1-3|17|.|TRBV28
TGTGCCAGCAGTTTATGGGGGGGCGCAGAGGCTGGAAACACCATATATTTT
CASSLWGGAEAGNTIYF
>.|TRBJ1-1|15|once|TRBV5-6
TGTGCCAGCAGCGAATTGGGTAGGGGGGACACTGAAGCTTTCTTT
CASSELGRGDTEAFF
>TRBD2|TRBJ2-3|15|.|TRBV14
TGTGCCAGCAGCCAACTCGGACTAGATACAGATACGCAGTATTTT
CASSQLGLDTDTQYF
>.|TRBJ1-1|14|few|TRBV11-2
TGTGCCAGCAGCTTAGGGGACGGTGGACTTGAAGCTTTCTTT
CASSLGDGGLEAFF
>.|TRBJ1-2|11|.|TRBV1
TGCACCATTGAGAAGGAGGGCGGCTACACCTTC
CTIEKEGGYTF
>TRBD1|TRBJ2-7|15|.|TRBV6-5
TGTGCCAGCAGCCAAGGACAGGGGCCCGTCTACGAGCAGTACTTC
CASSQGQGPVYEQYF
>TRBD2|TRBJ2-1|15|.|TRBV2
TGTGCCAGCAACAAACTAGCGGGAGGGGTCAATGAGCAGTTCTTC
CASNKLAGGVNEQFF
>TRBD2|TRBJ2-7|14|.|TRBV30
TGTGCCTCTACGCAGCGGGGGAGCTCCTACGAGCAGTACTTC
CASTQRGSSYEQYF
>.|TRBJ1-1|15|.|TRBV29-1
TGCAGCGTCGACAGTTTGGGGGGCCCGGAGACTGAAGCTTTCTTT
CSVDSLGGPETEAFF
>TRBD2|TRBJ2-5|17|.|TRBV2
TGTGCCAGCAGTGAAAGTACGGGAGGCACGTACCAAGAGACCCAGTACTTC
CASSESTGGTYQETQYF
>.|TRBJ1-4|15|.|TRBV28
TGTGCCAGCAGTTCTCAGGGGCCCAGTAATGAAAAACTGTTTTTT
CASSSQGPSNEKLFF
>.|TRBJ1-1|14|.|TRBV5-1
TGCGCCAGCAGCGGCGGGTCTGAGGGGACTGAAGCTTTCTTT
CASSGGSEGTEAFF
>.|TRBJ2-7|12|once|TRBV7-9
TGTGCCAGCAGCTTCTCGGACAACGAGCAGTACTTC
CASSFSDNEQYF
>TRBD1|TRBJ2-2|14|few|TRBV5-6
TGTGCCAGCTCAAAAGGGGGCACCCCCGGGGAGCTGTTTTTT
CASSKGGTPGELFF
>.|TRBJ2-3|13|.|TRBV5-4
TGTGCCAGCAGCAGGGATGCGGCAGATACGCAGTATTTT
CASSRDAADTQYF
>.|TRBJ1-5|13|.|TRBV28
TGTGCCAGCAGTTTATTCGATCCAACCACCCCTCATTTT
CASSLFDPTTPHF
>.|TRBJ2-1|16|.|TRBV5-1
TGCGCCAGCAGCTCGTTACTGGGTTTCCTCAACAATGAGCAGTTCTTC
CASSSLLGFLNNEQFF
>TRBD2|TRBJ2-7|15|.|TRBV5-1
TGCGCCAGCAGCTTGAATGCGGGAGAAGGCTACGAGCAGTACTTC
CASSLNAGEGYEQYF
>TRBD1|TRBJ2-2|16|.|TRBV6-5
TGTGCCAGCAGTTACCAGTGGACAGGGGGAACCGGGGAGCTGTTTTTT
CASSYQWTGGTGELFF
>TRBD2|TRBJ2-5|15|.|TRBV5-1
TGCGCCAGCAGCTTGGTTGCGGGGGTACAAGAGACCCAGTACTTC
CASSLVAGVQETQYF
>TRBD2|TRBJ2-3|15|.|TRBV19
TGTGCCAGTAGTAAGACTAGCGGGAGGACAGATACGCAGTATTTT
CASSKTSGRTDTQYF
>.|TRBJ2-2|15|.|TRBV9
TGTGCCAGCAGCGAAACTAGACTCCCCACCGGGGAGCTGTTTTTT
CASSETRLPTGELFF
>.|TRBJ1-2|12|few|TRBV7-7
TGTGCCAGCAGCCGAAAGACCTATGGCTACACCTTC
CASSRKTYGYTF
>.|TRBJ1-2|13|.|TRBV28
TGTGCCAGCAGTCCGCCTGATAACTATGGCTACACCTTC
CASSPPDNYGYTF
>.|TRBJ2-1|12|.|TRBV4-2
TGTGCCAGCAGCCAATTAAATGGTGAGCAGTTCTTC
CASSQLNGEQFF